This T cell receptor beta chain was found in a study of identical twins. Findings of the study overall: A partial confounding effect on zero-insertion analyses could come from invariant MAIT and iNKT cells. With monozygotic twins, out-of-frame TCR alpha sharing exceeded what models estimated.

Of note for this clonotype: Its specificity is unknown.

It was template switching that added a universal primer site, and there were unique molecular identifiers on the cDNA. From the 5' RACE reads, TCRdb called clonotypes with MiXCR, one entry per CDR3 protein. The repertoire holds about 450,000 distinct CDR3 sequences, with about 18% as singletons. Germline V gene lookup returns CDR1 SGHRS and CDR2 YFSETQ. With 3 bases clipped from V and 2 bases from J, the junction kept 5 bases outside the gene matches. The CDR3 has 15 residues. The chain has TRBV5-1 and TRBJ2-7, with 10 bases matching TRBD1. The TCR sequence derives from a man aged 45 to 65 in good health. The sequencing input was naive T cells sorted from blood. DNA of the CDR3: TGCGCCAGCAGCTACGCTGGGACAGGGGCCTACGAGCAGTACTTC. Translation gives CASSYAGTGAYEQYF.